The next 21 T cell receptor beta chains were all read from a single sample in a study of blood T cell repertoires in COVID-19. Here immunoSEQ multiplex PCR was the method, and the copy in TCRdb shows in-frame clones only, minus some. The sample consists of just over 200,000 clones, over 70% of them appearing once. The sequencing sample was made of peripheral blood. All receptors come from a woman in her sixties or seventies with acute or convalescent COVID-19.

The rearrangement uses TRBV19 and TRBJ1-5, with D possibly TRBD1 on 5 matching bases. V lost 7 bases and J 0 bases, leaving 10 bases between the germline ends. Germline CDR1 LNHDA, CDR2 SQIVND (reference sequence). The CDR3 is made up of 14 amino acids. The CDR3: CASTLGRSNQPQHF. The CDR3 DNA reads TGTGCCAGTACCCTGGGGCGTAGCAATCAGCCCCAGCATTTT. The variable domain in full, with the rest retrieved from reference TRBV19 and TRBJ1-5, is DGGITQSPKYLFRKEGQNVTLSCEQNLNHDAMYWYRQDPGQGLRLIYYSQIVNDFQKGDIAEGYSVSREKKESFPLTVTSAQKNPTAFYLCASTLGRSNQPQHFGDGTRLSIL.

For the CDR3, the DNA is TGTGCCAGCAGCCGTCTTGAGGGCGGGGATACGCAGTATTTT. This sequence encodes CASSRLEGGDTQYF. The rearrangement links TRBV3-1 (or the pseudogene TRBV3-2) to TRBJ2-3; maybe TRBD2 (5 bases). This CDR3 spans 14 amino acids. The V and J ends lost 4 bases and 6 bases respectively, with 14 bases between them. Germline V gene data show CDR1 as LGHDT and CDR2 as YNNKEL (reference sequence).

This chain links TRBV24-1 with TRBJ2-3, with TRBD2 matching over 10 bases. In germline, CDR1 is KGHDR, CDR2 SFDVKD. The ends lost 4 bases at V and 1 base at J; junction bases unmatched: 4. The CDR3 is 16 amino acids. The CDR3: CATSDLAGVGTDTQYF. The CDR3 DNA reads TGTGCCACCAGTGACCTAGCGGGAGTGGGCACAGATACGCAGTATTTT.

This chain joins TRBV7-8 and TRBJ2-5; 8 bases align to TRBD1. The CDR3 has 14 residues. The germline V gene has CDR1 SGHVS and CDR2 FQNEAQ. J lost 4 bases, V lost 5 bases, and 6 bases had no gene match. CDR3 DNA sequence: TGTGCCAGCAGCGCTAACAGGGGGATAGAGACCCAGTACTTC. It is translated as CASSANRGIETQYF.

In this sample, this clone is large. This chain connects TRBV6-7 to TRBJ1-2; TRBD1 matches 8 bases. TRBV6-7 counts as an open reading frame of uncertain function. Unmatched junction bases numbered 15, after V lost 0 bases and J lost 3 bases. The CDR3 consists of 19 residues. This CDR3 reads CASSYSSSQAGGEDYGYTF. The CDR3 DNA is TGTGCCAGCAGTTACTCATCGTCTCAGGCAGGGGGCGAGGACTATGGCTACACCTTC.

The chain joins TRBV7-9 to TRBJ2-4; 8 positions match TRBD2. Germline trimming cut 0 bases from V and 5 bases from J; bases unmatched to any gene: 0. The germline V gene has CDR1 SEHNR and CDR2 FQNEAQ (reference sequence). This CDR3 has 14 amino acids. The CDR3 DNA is TGTGCCAGCAGCTTAGCGGGACTAGAAAACATTCAGTACTTC. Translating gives CASSLAGLENIQYF.

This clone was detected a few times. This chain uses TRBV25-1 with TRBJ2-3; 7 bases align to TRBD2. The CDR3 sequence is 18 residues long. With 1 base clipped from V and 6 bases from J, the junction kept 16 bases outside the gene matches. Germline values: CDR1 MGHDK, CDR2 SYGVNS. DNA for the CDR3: TGTGCCAGCAGTGAATTTTCCCTGGGGCGGGAGCGGTCGGATACGCAGTATTTT. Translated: CASSEFSLGRERSDTQYF. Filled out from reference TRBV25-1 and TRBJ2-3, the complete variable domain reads EADIYQTPRYLVIGTGKKITLECSQTMGHDKMYWYQQDPGMELHLIHYSYGVNSTEKGDLSSESTVSRIRTEHFPLTLESARPSHTSQYLCASSEFSLGRERSDTQYFGPGTRLTVL.

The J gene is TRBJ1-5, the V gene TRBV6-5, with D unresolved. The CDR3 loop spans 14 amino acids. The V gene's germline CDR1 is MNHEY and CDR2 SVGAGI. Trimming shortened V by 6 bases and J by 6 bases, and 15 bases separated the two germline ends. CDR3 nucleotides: TGTGCCAGCAGAACGGGAAGCGATCGTCAGCCCCAGCATTTT. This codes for CASRTGSDRQPQHF.

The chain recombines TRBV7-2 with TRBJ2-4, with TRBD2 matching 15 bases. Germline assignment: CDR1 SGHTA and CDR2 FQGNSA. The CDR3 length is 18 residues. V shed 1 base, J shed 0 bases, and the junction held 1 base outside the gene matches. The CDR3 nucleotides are TGTGCCAGCAGCTTAGTGGGACTAGCGGGGGGAGCCAAAAACATTCAGTACTTC. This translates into CASSLVGLAGGAKNIQYF.

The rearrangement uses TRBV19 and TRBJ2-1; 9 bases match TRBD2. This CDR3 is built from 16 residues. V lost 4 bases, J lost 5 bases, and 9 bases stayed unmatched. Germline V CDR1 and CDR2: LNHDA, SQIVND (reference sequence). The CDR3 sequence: CASSTLAGAGDNEQFF. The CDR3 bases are TGTGCCAGTAGTACCTTAGCGGGAGCAGGCGACAATGAGCAGTTCTTC.

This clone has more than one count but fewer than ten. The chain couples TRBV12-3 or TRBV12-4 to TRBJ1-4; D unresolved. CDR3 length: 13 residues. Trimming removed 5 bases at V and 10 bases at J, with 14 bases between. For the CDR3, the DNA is TGTGCCAGCAGTCTCGCCGGGTCTTCAAAACTGTTTTTT. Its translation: CASSLAGSSKLFF.

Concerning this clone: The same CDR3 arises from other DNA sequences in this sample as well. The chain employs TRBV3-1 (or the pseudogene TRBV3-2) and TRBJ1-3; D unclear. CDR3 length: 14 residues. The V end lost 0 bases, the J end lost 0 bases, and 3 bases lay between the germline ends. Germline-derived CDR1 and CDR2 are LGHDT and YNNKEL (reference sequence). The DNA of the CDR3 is TGTGCCAGCAGCCAAGACAGCTCTGGAAACACCATATATTTT. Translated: CASSQDSSGNTIYF.

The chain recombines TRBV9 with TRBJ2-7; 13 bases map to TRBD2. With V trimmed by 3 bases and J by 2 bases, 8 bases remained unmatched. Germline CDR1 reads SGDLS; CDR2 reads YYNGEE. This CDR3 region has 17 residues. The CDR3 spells CASSEGGLAGDPYEQYF. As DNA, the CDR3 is TGTGCCAGCAGCGAGGGAGGACTAGCGGGAGACCCCTACGAGCAGTACTTC. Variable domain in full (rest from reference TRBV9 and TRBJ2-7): DSGVTQTPKHLITATGQRVTLRCSPRSGDLSVYWYQQSLDQGLQFLIQYYNGEERAKGNILERFSAQQFPDLHSELNLSSLELGDSALYFCASSEGGLAGDPYEQYFGPGTRLTVT.

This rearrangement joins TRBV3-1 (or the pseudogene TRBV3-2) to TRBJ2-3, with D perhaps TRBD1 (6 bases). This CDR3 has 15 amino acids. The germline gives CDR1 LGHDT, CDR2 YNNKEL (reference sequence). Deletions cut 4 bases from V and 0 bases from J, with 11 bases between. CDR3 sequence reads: CASSLHRESTDTQYF. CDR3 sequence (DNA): TGTGCCAGCAGCCTTCACAGGGAAAGCACAGATACGCAGTATTTT.

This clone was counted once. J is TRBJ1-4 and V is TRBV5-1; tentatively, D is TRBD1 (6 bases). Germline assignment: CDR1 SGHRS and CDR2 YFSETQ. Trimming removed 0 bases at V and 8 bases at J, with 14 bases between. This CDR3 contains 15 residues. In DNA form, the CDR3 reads TGCGCCAGCAGCTTGGAACAGGGAGAAGGCGAAAAACTGTTTTTT. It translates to CASSLEQGEGEKLFF.

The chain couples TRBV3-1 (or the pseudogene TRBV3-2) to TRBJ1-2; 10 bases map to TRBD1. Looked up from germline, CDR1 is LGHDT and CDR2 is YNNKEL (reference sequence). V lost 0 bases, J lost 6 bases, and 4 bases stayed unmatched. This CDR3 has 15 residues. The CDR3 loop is CASSQDWGTGDGYTF. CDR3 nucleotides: TGTGCCAGCAGCCAAGATTGGGGGACAGGGGATGGCTACACCTTC.

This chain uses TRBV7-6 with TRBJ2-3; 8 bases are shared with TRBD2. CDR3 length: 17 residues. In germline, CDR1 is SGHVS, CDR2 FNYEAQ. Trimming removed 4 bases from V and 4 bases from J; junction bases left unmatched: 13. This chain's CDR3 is CASSSTLAGSFSDTQYF. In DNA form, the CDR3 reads TGTGCCAGCAGCTCGACCCTAGCGGGCTCGTTCTCAGATACGCAGTATTTT.

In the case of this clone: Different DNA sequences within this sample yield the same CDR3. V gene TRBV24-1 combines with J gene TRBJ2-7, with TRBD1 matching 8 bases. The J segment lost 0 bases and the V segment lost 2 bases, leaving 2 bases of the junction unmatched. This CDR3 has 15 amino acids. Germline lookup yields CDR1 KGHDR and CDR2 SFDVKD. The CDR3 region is CATSDSGTGSYEQYF. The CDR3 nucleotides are TGTGCCACCAGTGATTCCGGGACAGGCTCCTACGAGCAGTACTTC.

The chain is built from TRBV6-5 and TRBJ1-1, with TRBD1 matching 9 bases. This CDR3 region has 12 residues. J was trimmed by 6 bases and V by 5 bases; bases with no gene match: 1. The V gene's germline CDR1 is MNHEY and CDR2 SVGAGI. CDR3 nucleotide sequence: TGTGCCAGCAGTAGACAGGGGGCTGAAGCTTTCTTT. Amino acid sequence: CASSRQGAEAFF.

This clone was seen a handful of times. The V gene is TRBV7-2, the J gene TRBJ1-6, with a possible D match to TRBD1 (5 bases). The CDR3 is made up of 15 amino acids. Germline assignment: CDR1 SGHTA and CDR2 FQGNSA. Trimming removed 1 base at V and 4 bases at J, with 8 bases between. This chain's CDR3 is CASSLEGAYNSPLHF. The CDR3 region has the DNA TGTGCCAGCAGCTTAGAAGGGGCGTATAATTCACCCCTCCACTTT.

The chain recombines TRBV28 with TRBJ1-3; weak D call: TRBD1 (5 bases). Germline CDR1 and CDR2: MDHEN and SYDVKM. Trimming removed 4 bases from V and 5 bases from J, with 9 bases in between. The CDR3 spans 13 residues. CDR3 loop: CASSSQDRNTIYF. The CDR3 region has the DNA TGTGCCAGCAGTTCCCAGGACAGAAACACCATATATTTT.